The 7 T cell receptor beta chains below come from one sample, sequenced in a study of Ad26.COV2.S vaccination and SARS-CoV-2 variants. TCRdb's copy holds only in-frame clones and misses some; the assay was immunoSEQ multiplex PCR. The data hold more than 150,000 clones, with 87% observed a single time. The sequencing used peripheral blood, collected after recovery from COVID-19. These receptors originate from a human donor who had recovered from COVID-19.

As for this clone: Other DNA sequences within the sample encode an identical CDR3. The chain uses TRBV19 and TRBJ1-2; maybe TRBD1 (5 bases). Germline CDR1 and CDR2: LNHDA and SQIVND (reference sequence). Trimming removed 2 bases at V and 0 bases at J, with 13 bases between. This CDR3 has 16 residues. The CDR3 loop is CASSIWGDSSNYGYTF. The CDR3 DNA reads TGTGCCAGTAGTATATGGGGCGACTCCTCTAACTATGGCTACACCTTC.

This clone was observed a handful of times. The chain has TRBV6-6 and TRBJ2-7; D is uncertain. This CDR3 comprises 16 residues. Germline CDR1 and CDR2: MNHNY and SVGAGI (reference sequence). V dropped 6 bases and J dropped 3 bases, with 21 bases sitting between them. The CDR3 here is CASRGTTRLDVYEQYF. The CDR3 bases are TGTGCCAGCAGAGGAACCACGCGGCTAGATGTCTACGAGCAGTACTTC.

The chain carries TRBV10-1 and TRBJ2-3, with 7 nucleotides matching TRBD2. This CDR3 is 17 amino acids long. CDR1 and CDR2 (germline): WNHNN, SYGVQD (reference sequence). V was clipped by 0 bases and J by 2 bases; unmatched bases: 8. Here the CDR3 reads CASSESRLAENTDTQYF. The CDR3, as DNA: TGCGCCAGCAGTGAGTCGAGGCTAGCGGAGAACACAGATACGCAGTATTTT.

This clone was detected once. The chain has TRBV7-2 and TRBJ1-1; 9 nucleotides match TRBD1. V lost 4 bases and J lost 4; bases outside the gene matches: 7. This CDR3 is built from 15 residues. Germline CDR1 and CDR2: SGHTA and FQGNSA. The CDR3 is CASSSWTGEGTEAFF. CDR3 nucleotide sequence: TGTGCCAGCAGCTCGTGGACAGGGGAGGGCACTGAAGCTTTCTTT.

The table lists this clone with a few counts. The chain recombines TRBV6-5 with TRBJ2-7; D may be TRBD1 or TRBD2 (5 bases each). V was clipped by 7 bases and J by 7 bases, with 17 bases between them. This CDR3 comprises 13 residues. Per germline, CDR1 MNHEY and CDR2 SVGAGI. In DNA form, the CDR3 reads TGTGCCAGCACGCCTCCGGGGCCTCGGGAGCAGTACTTC. As protein: CASTPPGPREQYF.

Only one count was recorded for this clone. V gene TRBV7-6 combines with J gene TRBJ1-6, with 7 bases identical to TRBD1. The CDR3 sequence is 16 residues long. Looked up from germline, CDR1 is SGHVS and CDR2 is FNYEAQ. Trimming cost V 5 bases and J 10 bases; bases outside gene matches: 14. The CDR3 DNA reads as TGTGCCAGCAGCGCACGCGAGACAGGGCTTAACTCACCCCTCCACTTT. This gives the protein CASSARETGLNSPLHF.

This chain connects TRBV14 to TRBJ2-2; D is ambiguous. Germline V gene data show CDR1 as SGHDN and CDR2 as FVKESK. This CDR3 contains 14 residues. V lost 2 bases to trimming and J lost 7 bases, with 11 bases between them. The CDR3 region has the DNA TGTGCCAGCAGCCAACAAGGTGTAGTCGGGGAGCTGTTTTTT. Its translation is CASSQQGVVGELFF. Looking up the rest from reference TRBV14 and TRBJ2-2 gives the full variable domain: EAGVTQFPSHSVIEKGQTVTLRCDPISGHDNLYWYRRVMGKEIKFLLHFVKESKQDESGMPNNRFLAERTGGTYSTLKVQPAELEDSGVYFCASSQQGVVGELFFGEGSRLTVL.